This T cell receptor (beta chain) was captured in a study of OX40 agonist ivuxolimab in advanced cancers. The CDR3 totals 14 residues. Germline V gene sequence: CDR1 SGDLS, CDR2 YYNGEE. Trimming took off 0 bases at V and 1 base at J, with 5 bases between the two ends. This clone occurred once. Its cognate antigen is unknown. Blood got drawn at baseline, again on cycle 4 day 1, and then on cycle 7 day 1. Study observations and caveats: Fewer expanded clones were found on average in CD4+ than in CD8+ T cells. At doses 0.1 to 3.0 mg/kg, CD4+ and CD8+ clones expanded. Part of the nonresponder group also had normalized T-cell clonal expansion that was low.

Method: immunoSEQ multiplex PCR; TCRdb's copy keeps in-frame clones and lacks some. The sample includes some 41,000 clones, approximately 91% of them seen just once. This receptor was taken from an adult with an advanced solid tumor such as melanoma, head and neck, liver or kidney cancer. The chain uses TRBV9 and TRBJ2-4; D is uncertain. The specimen comprised CD4+ or CD8+ T cells sorted from blood, sampled in a trial of the OX40 agonist ivuxolimab. The CDR3 protein is CASSVGRAKNIQYF. CDR3 sequence (DNA): TGTGCCAGCAGCGTAGGGCGTGCCAAAAACATTCAGTACTTC.